Shown below are 25 T cell receptor beta chains from a single sample sequenced in a study of T cells in women clearing cervical HPV infection (dated by TCRdb to 2017 to 2018). Library creation used the immunoSEQ multiplex PCR assay. TCRdb retrieved this table from immuneACCESS and kept in-frame rearrangements only. Not all clones are present; in checked studies, unresolved V genes account for under half, and no reason is known for the remainder. The table for this sample shows 45,000 to 50,000 clones. The ten largest clones add up to less than 40% of the sample. Sequencing input: blood buffy coat. All receptors derive from a woman aged 18 to 75 with a cervical HPV16 infection that either progressed to CIN3+ or cleared (not recorded which).

Remarks on this clone: Sequencing ends 3 residues short of the CDR3 end; the germline J gene provides the rest. The chain uses TRBV20-1 and TRBJ2-1; D is unclear. Trimming removed 1 base from V and 7 bases from J, with 5 bases in between. CDR1 is DFQATT and CDR2 is SNEGSKA in the germline V gene (reference sequence). The CDR3 has 11 amino acids. The CDR3: CSARVVNEQFF. CDR3 DNA, as far as it was read: TGCAGTGCTAGAGTCGTAAATGAG.

The DNA read from the CDR3 is TGCAGCGTGAGGACAGGGTCAACTAATGAAAAA. It codes for CSVRTGSTNEK. The whole CDR3 region reads CSVRTGSTNEKLFF. V usage is TRBV29-1 and J usage is TRBJ1-4, with 8 bases lining up with TRBD1. The read is 3 residues too short to cover the CDR3 end, so that end is filled in from the germline J gene. Germline V gene data show CDR1 as SQVTM and CDR2 as ANQGSEA. The J segment lost 0 bases and the V segment lost 6 bases, leaving 3 bases of the junction unmatched. The CDR3 covers 14 residues.

As concerns this clone: The CDR3 goes on 3 residues after the read ends, and that part is filled in from the germline J gene. The V gene is TRBV7-2, the J gene TRBJ2-3; no reliable D call. CDR1 is SGHTA and CDR2 is FQGNSA in the germline V gene. V lost 1 base, J lost 6 bases, and 8 bases lay in between. The CDR3 has 13 residues. The CDR3 loop is CASSLGVTDTQYF. The DNA read from the CDR3 is TGTGCCAGCAGCTTAGGCGTTACGGATACG.

In regard to this clone: The read ends 3 residues early relative to the CDR3; the germline J gene fills the gap. The rearrangement joins TRBV5-1 to TRBJ1-5, with 8 bases that match TRBD1. Trimming at V came to 2 bases and at J to 5 bases, leaving 6 bases not matched to a gene. The CDR3 runs 15 residues. Germline V CDR1 and CDR2: SGHRS, YFSETQ. CDR3 residues: CASSLNTGGDQPQHF. CDR3 DNA (partial): TGCGCCAGCAGCTTAAACACAGGGGGTGATCAGCCC.

Note on this clone: With the read ending 3 residues before the CDR3 end, the germline J gene is used to fill in that end. V gene TRBV7-9 combines with J gene TRBJ2-5; TRBD2 matches 7 bases. V lost 5 bases and J lost 4; bases outside the gene matches: 10. The germline V gene has CDR1 SEHNR and CDR2 FQNEAQ (reference sequence). This CDR3 contains 15 residues. CDR3 residues: CASSRAEVAGETQYF. The covered CDR3 bases are TGTGCCAGCAGCCGCGCGGAGGTAGCGGGAGAGACC.

With regard to this clone: Read coverage stops 3 residues before the CDR3 terminus; the germline J gene supplies the remainder. The rearrangement links TRBV29-1 to TRBJ2-1; tentatively, D is TRBD1 (7 bases). With 6 bases removed from V and 8 bases from J, the gap between germline ends came to 17 bases. This CDR3 has 13 amino acids. Germline lookup yields CDR1 SQVTM and CDR2 ANQGSEA. The sequenced part of the CDR3 DNA is TGCAGCGTACAGGGGAGGTTTCAGGATGAG. This sequence encodes CSVQGRFQDE. The entire CDR3 sequence reads CSVQGRFQDEQFF.

Concerning this clone: The read terminates 3 residues ahead of where the CDR3 ends, so the germline J gene completes it. V gene TRBV7-6 combines with J gene TRBJ2-2; possibly TRBD2 for D (7 bases). This CDR3 has 16 residues. CDR1 SGHVS and CDR2 FNYEAQ come from the germline V gene. The part of the CDR3 DNA that was read is TGTGCCAGCAGCTCCAGTGGGGGGGCGCGGGATTCACCG. It is translated as CASSSSGGARDSP. The entire CDR3 protein is CASSSSGGARDSPLFF.

The sequenced CDR3 bases are TGCAGTGCTAGTGGACATAGGAACACCGGGGAG. It yields the protein CSASGHRNTGE. The whole CDR3 region reads CSASGHRNTGELFF. The chain has TRBV20-1 and TRBJ2-2; tentative D call: TRBD1 (5 bases). The CDR3 is cut off 3 residues early in the read; its end comes from the germline J gene. In germline, CDR1 is DFQATT, CDR2 SNEGSKA (reference sequence). V dropped 3 bases and J dropped 1 base, with 9 bases sitting between them. The CDR3 is 14 residues long.

Notes on this clone: Read data end 3 residues before the CDR3 end; the end is taken from the germline J gene. This chain joins TRBV11-2 and TRBJ1-3; D is perhaps TRBD1 (6 bases). Deletions cut 10 bases from V and 4 bases from J, with 14 bases between. CDR3 length: 13 amino acids. Germline CDR1 and CDR2: SGHAT and FQNNGV. The CDR3 DNA, read in part, is TGTGCCACCTCCAGGGGTACGGGAAACACC. It translates to CATSRGTGNT. From start to end, the CDR3 is CATSRGTGNTIYF.

A note on this clone: The read ends 3 residues early relative to the CDR3; the germline J gene fills the gap. The chain uses TRBV20-1 and TRBJ1-1; 12 bases map to TRBD1. After removal of 7 bases from V and 4 bases from J, the junction contained 13 bases not matched to a gene. Germline CDR1 reads DFQATT; CDR2 reads SNEGSKA (reference sequence). The CDR3 has 16 amino acids. Partial CDR3 DNA: TGCAGTGGCAAGACGGGACAGGGGGCTGGTGGCACTGAA. It translates to CSGKTGQGAGGTE. The whole CDR3 sequence is CSGKTGQGAGGTEAFF.

Comments on this clone: The sequenced fragment ends 3 residues before the CDR3 boundary, so the rest is inferred from the germline J gene. This sequence joins TRBV5-1 and TRBJ2-2; D is uncertain. The CDR3 contains 15 residues. The germline gives CDR1 SGHRS, CDR2 YFSETQ. V lost 1 base and J lost 0, with 7 bases in between. CDR3 bases read: TGCGCCAGCAGCTTGAACAGACCGAACACCGGGGAG. Amino acids: CASSLNRPNTGE. The whole CDR3 protein is CASSLNRPNTGELFF.

With regard to this clone: Read data end 3 residues before the CDR3 end; the end is taken from the germline J gene. The gene calls are TRBV7-9 and TRBJ1-2; D possibly corresponds to TRBD1 (6 bases). CDR1 and CDR2 (germline): SEHNR, FQNEAQ (reference sequence). The CDR3 length is 13 residues. The V end was cut by 5 bases, the J end by 4 bases, with 11 bases between. The sequenced CDR3 bases are TGTGCCAGCAGCCCTGGACAGCTCTATGGC. Protein: CASSPGQLYG. The complete CDR3 protein is CASSPGQLYGYTF.

About this clone: From the germline J gene comes the end of the CDR3, since the read stops 3 residues before it. The rearrangement links TRBV19 to TRBJ1-2, with 12 bases identical to TRBD1. The germline V gene has CDR1 LNHDA and CDR2 SQIVND (reference sequence). Unmatched junction bases numbered 10, after V lost 5 bases and J lost 0 bases. The CDR3 contains 18 residues. The sequenced part of the CDR3 DNA is TGTGCCAGTAGTGAACCGGGACAGGGGGCCCGAGCTAACTATGGC. This sequence encodes CASSEPGQGARANYG. The entire CDR3 sequence reads CASSEPGQGARANYGYTF.

Turning to this clone: Read sequence stops 3 residues before the CDR3 end, and the germline J gene provides the missing end. The rearrangement uses TRBV10-3 and TRBJ2-3; 8 positions agree with TRBD2. Germline V gene sequence: CDR1 ENHRY, CDR2 SYGVKD. CDR3 length equals 16 residues. CDR3 protein: CAIGAGAGEYQETQYF. The sequenced CDR3 bases are TGTGCCATCGGCGCGGGAGCGGGGGAGTACCAAGAGACG.

On this clone itself: The read stops 3 residues short of the end of the CDR3; the missing end is completed from the germline J gene. The rearrangement uses TRBV20-1 and TRBJ2-5, with 8 bases matching TRBD1. CDR1 and CDR2 from the germline V gene are DFQATT and SNEGSKA (reference sequence). After removal of 0 bases from V and 1 base from J, the junction contained 4 bases not matched to a gene. CDR3 size: 15 residues. CDR3 bases read: TGCAGTGCTAGAGACGGGACAGGTGTCCAAGAGACC. Amino acid sequence: CSARDGTGVQET. The full-length CDR3 reads as CSARDGTGVQETQYF.

As concerns this clone: Read data end 3 residues before the CDR3 end; the end is taken from the germline J gene. The gene calls are TRBV5-6 and TRBJ2-1; 9 nucleotides line up with TRBD2. Germline assignment: CDR1 SGHDT and CDR2 YYEEEE. V was clipped by 4 bases and J by 2 bases; unmatched bases: 4. This CDR3 has 15 residues. The DNA read from the CDR3 is TGTGCCAGCAGCCAGACTAGCGGAGCCTACAATGAG. Translation: CASSQTSGAYNE. The complete CDR3 protein is CASSQTSGAYNEQFF. The whole variable domain, remainder taken from reference TRBV5-6 and TRBJ2-1, is DAGVTQSPTHLIKTRGQQVTLRCSPKSGHDTVSWYQQALGQGPQFIFQYYEEEERQRGNFPDRFSGHQFPNYSSELNVNALLLGDSALYLCASSQTSGAYNEQFFGPGTRLTVL.

Comment on this clone: The CDR3 extends 3 residues past the end of the read, so its final part is completed from the germline J gene. This chain connects TRBV7-2 to TRBJ1-2, with 8 bases matching TRBD1. The CDR3 contains 14 residues. CDR1 is SGHTA, CDR2 FQGNSA, per germline. J gave up 7 bases and V 5 bases, and 9 bases lay outside the gene matches. This chain's CDR3 is CASSASRGPSGYTF. CDR3 bases read: TGTGCCAGCAGCGCAAGCAGGGGGCCGAGTGGC.

Comments on this clone: The read halts 3 residues ahead of the CDR3 end, with the missing end drawn from the germline J gene. The same CDR3 also results from other DNA sequences found in this sample. This chain connects TRBV7-9 to TRBJ1-1, with a tentative D call TRBD1 (5 bases). V was shortened by 5 bases and J by 5 bases, with 15 bases between the two germline ends. Germline loops: CDR1 SEHNR, CDR2 FQNEAQ (reference sequence). The length of the CDR3 is 14 residues. The CDR3 sequence is CASSIPGSDTEAFF. Incomplete CDR3 DNA: TGTGCCAGCAGCATCCCAGGGTCGGATACTGAA.

For this clone: The read is 3 residues too short to cover the CDR3 end, so that end is filled in from the germline J gene. The gene calls are TRBV6-1 and TRBJ2-1, with 10 bases that match TRBD2. This CDR3 region has 16 residues. Germline V CDR1 and CDR2: MNHNS, SASEGT. After removal of 2 bases from V and 5 bases from J, the junction contained 6 bases not matched to a gene. The CDR3 here is CASSEWGAGGNNEQFF. The part of the CDR3 DNA that was read is TGTGCCAGCAGTGAATGGGGAGCGGGGGGGAACAATGAG.

CDR3 DNA (partial): TGTGCCAGCAGCTCAGACCCGACAAATACG. Amino acid sequence: CASSSDPTNT. The whole CDR3 sequence is CASSSDPTNTQYF. The V and J genes are TRBV5-4 and TRBJ2-3; D is unclear. Sequencing ends 3 residues short of the CDR3 end; the germline J gene provides the rest. This CDR3 region has 13 residues. Germline lookup yields CDR1 SGHNT and CDR2 YYREEE (reference sequence). V was clipped by 3 bases and J by 7 bases, with 12 bases between them.

Turning to this clone: The DNA ends 3 residues before the CDR3 does, and the rest of the CDR3 is filled in from the germline J gene. The V call is TRBV7-2, the J call TRBJ1-1; 7 nucleotides agree with TRBD1. From germline, CDR1 is SGHTA and CDR2 FQGNSA. This CDR3 is built from 11 residues. CDR3 loop: CASSPNRGAFF. CDR3 bases read: TGTGCCAGCAGCCCCAACAGGGGA. Together with reference TRBV7-2 and TRBJ1-1, the CDR3 gives the full variable domain: GAGVSQSPSNKVTEKGKDVELRCDPISGHTALYWYRQSLGQGLEFLIYFQGNSAPDKSGLPSDRFSAERTGGSVSTLTIQRTQQEDSAVYLCASSPNRGAFFGQGTRLTVV.

About this clone itself: The CDR3 goes on 3 residues after the read ends, and that part is filled in from the germline J gene. The rearrangement uses TRBV5-4 and TRBJ2-5, with 7 bases that match TRBD2. Germline lookup yields CDR1 SGHNT and CDR2 YYREEE (reference sequence). The CDR3 runs to 13 residues. The V and J ends lost 4 bases and 5 bases, in that order; junction bases with no gene match: 5. The covered CDR3 bases are TGTGCCAGCAGCGAGGCGGGGGAGGAGACC. Translating it yields CASSEAGEET. The CDR3 as a whole reads CASSEAGEETQYF.

On this clone: The read ends 3 residues early relative to the CDR3; the germline J gene fills the gap. V and J are TRBV7-2 and TRBJ2-2; D perhaps matches TRBD2 (5 bases). V lost 1 base, J lost 5 bases, and 8 bases lay in between. The germline gives CDR1 SGHTA, CDR2 FQGNSA. This CDR3 spans 14 amino acids. The CDR3 bases that were read are TGTGCCAGCAGCTTAGGAGGGCATACCGGGGAG. As protein: CASSLGGHTGE. The full CDR3 protein is CASSLGGHTGELFF.

The sequenced part of the CDR3 DNA is TGCAGTGCTAGTAGTACAGGGGCCCTGAGCTCCTACGAG. Amino acids: CSASSTGALSSYE. The CDR3, in full, reads CSASSTGALSSYEQYF. V gene TRBV20-1 combines with J gene TRBJ2-7; 7 nucleotides match TRBD1. Read coverage stops 3 residues before the CDR3 terminus; the germline J gene supplies the remainder. The CDR3 length is 16 residues. CDR1 is DFQATT and CDR2 is SNEGSKA in the germline V gene (reference sequence). V trimming: 3 bases; J trimming: 0 bases; junction bases outside the gene matches: 11.

Points on this clone: The read halts 3 residues ahead of the CDR3 end, with the missing end drawn from the germline J gene. The chain is built from TRBV6-9 and TRBJ1-3, with 9 positions matching TRBD1. Losses at the gene ends were 5 bases for V and 3 bases for J; bases not matched to a gene: 14. Per germline, CDR1 MNHGY and CDR2 SVAAGI. This CDR3 contains 18 residues. The CDR3 loop is CASSPYRDRVIRGNTIYF. Incomplete CDR3 DNA: TGTGCCAGCAGTCCCTACCGGGACAGGGTAATTCGTGGAAACACC.